Here is one T cell receptor beta chain with its context. The germline V gene encodes CDR1 SEHNR and CDR2 FQNEAQ (reference sequence). The V end was cut by 6 bases, the J end by 5 bases, with 14 bases between. There are 14 residues in the CDR3. Generated by immunoSEQ multiplex PCR, the TCRdb table keeps only in-frame clones and is missing some. Of around 160,000 clones in the sample, roughly 94% were seen once. This sample is drawn from a study of T cell responses to AZD1222 COVID-19 vaccine. The clonotype comes from an adult who received the AZD1222 COVID-19 vaccine. The sample consisted of peripheral blood, taken 28 days after the second AZD1222 dose. The gene calls are TRBV7-9 and TRBJ2-1, with D tentatively TRBD1 (6 bases). The CDR3, as DNA: TGTGCCAGCAGTTGGGGGACATCCGACAATGAGCAGTTCTTC. It translates to CASSWGTSDNEQFF.